This TCR beta chain was observed in a study of a mutant IDH1 vaccine in newly diagnosed glioma. For this clone: What it binds is unknown.

Deletions cut 4 bases from V and 6 bases from J, with 7 bases between. This CDR3 region has 11 residues. From germline, CDR1 is WNHNN and CDR2 SYGVQD (reference sequence). Some clones are missing from TCRdb's copy, which holds only in-frame ones; the method was immunoSEQ multiplex PCR. This sample has 40,000 or so clones; approximately 90% occur once, and the top ten carry roughly 2.6%. Study-wide findings and caveats: Induction of immune responses by the vaccine occurred in 85% to 95% of patients.

The time point here: week 5, during vaccination. Vaccine doses each comprised 300 ug of mutant IDH1 20-mer peptide, with topical imiquimod. The chain combines TRBV10-1 with TRBJ2-7, with D uncertain. Sequenced material: PBMCs, taken from a glioma patient whose treatment included an IDH1 peptide vaccine. The sequence was collected from a man in his fifties with glioma. CDR3 sequence reads: CASSANGEQYF. The CDR3 DNA sequence: TGCGCCAGCAGTGCGAACGGCGAGCAGTACTTC.